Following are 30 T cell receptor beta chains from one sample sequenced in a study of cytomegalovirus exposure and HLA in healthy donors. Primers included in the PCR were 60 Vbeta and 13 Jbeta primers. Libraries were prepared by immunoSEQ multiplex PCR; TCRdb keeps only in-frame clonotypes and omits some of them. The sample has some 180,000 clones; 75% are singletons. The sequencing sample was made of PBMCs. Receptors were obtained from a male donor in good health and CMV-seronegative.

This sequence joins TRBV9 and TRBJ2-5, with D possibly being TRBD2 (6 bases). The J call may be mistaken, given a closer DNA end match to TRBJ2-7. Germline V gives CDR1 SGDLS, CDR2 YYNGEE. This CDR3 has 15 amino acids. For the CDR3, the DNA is TGTGCCAGCAGCCCGGAGGGAGAAAGCTCCTACGAGCAGTACTTC. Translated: CASSPEGESSYEQYF.

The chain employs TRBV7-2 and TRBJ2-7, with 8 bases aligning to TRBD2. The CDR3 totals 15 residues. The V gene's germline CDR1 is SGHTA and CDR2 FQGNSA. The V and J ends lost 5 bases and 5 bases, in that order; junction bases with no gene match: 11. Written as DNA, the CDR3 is TGTGCCAGCAGCAAAAGCCGGGCTAGCGGGCACGAGCAGTACTTC. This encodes CASSKSRASGHEQYF.

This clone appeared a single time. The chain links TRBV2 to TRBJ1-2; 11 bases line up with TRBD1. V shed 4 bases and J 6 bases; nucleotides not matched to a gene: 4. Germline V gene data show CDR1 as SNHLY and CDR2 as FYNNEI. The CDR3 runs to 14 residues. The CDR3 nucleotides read TGTGCCAGCAGTGGCGGGGGACAGGGGGATGGCTACACCTTC. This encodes CASSGGGQGDGYTF.

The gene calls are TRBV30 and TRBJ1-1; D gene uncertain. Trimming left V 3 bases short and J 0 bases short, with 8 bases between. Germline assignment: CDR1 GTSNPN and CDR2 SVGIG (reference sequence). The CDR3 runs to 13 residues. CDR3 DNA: TGTGCCTGGAGAAGAGGAATGAACACTGAAGCTTTCTTT. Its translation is CAWRRGMNTEAFF.

The chain's CDR3 is CASSGAWRSTGELFF. The CDR3 DNA sequence: TGTGCCAGCAGCGGGGCGTGGCGTAGCACCGGGGAGCTGTTTTTT. The chain uses TRBV5-4 and TRBJ2-2; a possible D gene is TRBD1 (5 bases). This CDR3 is built from 15 residues. Trimming removed 4 bases at V and 4 bases at J, with 14 bases between. The V gene's germline CDR1 is SGHNT and CDR2 YYREEE (reference sequence).

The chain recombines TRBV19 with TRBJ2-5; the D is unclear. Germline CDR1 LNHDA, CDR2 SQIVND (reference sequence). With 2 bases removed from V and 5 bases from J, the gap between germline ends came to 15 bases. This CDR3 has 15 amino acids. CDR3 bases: TGTGCCAGTAGTATAATATGGGCCTCGTCCGAGACCCAGTACTTC. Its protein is CASSIIWASSETQYF.

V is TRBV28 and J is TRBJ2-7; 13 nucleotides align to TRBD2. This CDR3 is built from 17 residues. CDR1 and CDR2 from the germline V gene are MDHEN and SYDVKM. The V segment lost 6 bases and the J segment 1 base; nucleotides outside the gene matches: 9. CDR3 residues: CASSSPWTSGSSYEQYF. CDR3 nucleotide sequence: TGTGCCAGCAGCTCACCCTGGACTAGCGGGAGTTCCTACGAGCAGTACTTC.

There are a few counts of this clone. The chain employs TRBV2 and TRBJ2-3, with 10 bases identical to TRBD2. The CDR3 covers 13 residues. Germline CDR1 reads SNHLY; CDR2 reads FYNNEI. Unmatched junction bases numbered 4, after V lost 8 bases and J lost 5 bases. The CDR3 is CASGASGRDTQYF. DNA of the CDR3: TGTGCCAGCGGGGCTAGCGGGAGAGATACGCAGTATTTT.

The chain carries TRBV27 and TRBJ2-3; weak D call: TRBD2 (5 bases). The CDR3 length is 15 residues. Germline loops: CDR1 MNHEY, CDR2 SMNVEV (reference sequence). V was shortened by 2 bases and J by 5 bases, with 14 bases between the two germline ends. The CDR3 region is CASSLASGLVDTQYF. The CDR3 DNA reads TGTGCCAGCAGTTTAGCCTCCGGACTGGTAGATACGCAGTATTTT.

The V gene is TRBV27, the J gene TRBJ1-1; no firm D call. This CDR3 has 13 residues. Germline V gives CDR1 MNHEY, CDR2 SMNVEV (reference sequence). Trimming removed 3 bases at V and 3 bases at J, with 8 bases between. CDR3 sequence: CASSFSGDTEAFF. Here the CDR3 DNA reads TGTGCCAGCAGTTTTAGCGGGGACACTGAAGCTTTCTTT.

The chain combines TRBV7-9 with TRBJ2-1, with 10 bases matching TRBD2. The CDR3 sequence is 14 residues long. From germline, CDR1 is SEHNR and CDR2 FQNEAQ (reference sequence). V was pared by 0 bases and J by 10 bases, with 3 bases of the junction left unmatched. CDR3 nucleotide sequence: TGTGCCAGCAGCTTAGCGGGGACTAGCGAAGAGCAGTTCTTC. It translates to CASSLAGTSEEQFF.

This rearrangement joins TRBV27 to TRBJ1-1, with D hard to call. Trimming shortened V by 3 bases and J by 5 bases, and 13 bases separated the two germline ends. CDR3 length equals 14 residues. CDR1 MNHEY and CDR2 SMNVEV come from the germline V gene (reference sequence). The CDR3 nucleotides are TGTGCCAGCAGTTTCGGAGGTCCGGGGACTGAAGCTTTCTTT. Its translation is CASSFGGPGTEAFF.

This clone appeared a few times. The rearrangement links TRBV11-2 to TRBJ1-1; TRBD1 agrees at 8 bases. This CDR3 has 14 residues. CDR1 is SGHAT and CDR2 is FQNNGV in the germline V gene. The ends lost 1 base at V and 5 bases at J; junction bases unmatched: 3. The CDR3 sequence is CASSLAGQGTEAFF. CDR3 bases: TGTGCCAGCAGCTTAGCCGGACAGGGAACTGAAGCTTTCTTT.

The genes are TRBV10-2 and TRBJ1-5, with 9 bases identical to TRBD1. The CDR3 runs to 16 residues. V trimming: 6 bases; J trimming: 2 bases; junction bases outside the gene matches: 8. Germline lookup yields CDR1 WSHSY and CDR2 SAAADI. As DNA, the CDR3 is TGCGCCAGCAGCCAACCGGGACAGGGCGGCAATCAGCCCCAGCATTTT. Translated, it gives CASSQPGQGGNQPQHF.

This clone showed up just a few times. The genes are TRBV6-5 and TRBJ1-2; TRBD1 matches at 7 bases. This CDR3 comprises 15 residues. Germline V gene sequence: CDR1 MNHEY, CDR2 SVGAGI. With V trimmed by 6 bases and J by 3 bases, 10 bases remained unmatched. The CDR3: CASRAGTDQYYGYTF. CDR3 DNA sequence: TGTGCCAGCAGGGCCGGGACAGATCAATACTATGGCTACACCTTC.

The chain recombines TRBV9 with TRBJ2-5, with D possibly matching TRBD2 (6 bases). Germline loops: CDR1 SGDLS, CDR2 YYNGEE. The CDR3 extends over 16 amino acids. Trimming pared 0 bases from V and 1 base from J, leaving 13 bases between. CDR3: CASSVGLAESQETQYF. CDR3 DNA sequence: TGTGCCAGCAGCGTAGGGTTAGCGGAGAGCCAAGAGACCCAGTACTTC.

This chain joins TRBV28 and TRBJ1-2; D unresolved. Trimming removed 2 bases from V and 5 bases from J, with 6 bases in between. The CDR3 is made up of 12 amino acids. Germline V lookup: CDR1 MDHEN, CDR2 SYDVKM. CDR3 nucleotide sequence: TGTGCCAGCAGTTTAACCAGATATGGCTACACCTTC. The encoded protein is CASSLTRYGYTF.

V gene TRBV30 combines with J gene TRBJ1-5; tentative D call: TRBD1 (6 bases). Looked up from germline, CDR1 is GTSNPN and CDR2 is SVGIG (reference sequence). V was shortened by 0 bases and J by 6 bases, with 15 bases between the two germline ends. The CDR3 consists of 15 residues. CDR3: CAWSVLRGGGQPQHF. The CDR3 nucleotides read TGTGCCTGGAGTGTACTTCGAGGGGGGGGTCAGCCCCAGCATTTT.

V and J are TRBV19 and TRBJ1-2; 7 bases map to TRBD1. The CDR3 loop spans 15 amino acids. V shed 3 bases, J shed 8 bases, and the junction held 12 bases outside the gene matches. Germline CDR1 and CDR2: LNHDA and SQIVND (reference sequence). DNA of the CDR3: TGTGCCAGTAGTATTCCTGACAGGGCCGGGGCAGGCTACACCTTC. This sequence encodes CASSIPDRAGAGYTF.

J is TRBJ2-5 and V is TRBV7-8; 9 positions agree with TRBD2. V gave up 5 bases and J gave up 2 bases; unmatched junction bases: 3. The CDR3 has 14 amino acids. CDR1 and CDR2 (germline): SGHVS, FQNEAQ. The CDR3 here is CASSPTSGQETQYF. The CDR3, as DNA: TGTGCCAGCAGCCCGACTAGCGGACAAGAGACCCAGTACTTC. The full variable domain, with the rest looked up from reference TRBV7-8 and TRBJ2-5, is GAGVSQSPRYKVAKRGQDVALRCDPISGHVSLFWYQQALGQGPEFLTYFQNEAQLDKSGLPSDRFFAERPEGSVSTLKIQRTQQEDSAVYLCASSPTSGQETQYFGPGTRLLVL.

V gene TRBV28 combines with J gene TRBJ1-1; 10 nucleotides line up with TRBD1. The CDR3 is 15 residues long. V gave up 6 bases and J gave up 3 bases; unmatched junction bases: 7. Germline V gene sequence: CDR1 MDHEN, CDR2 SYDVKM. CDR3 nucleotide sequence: TGTGCCAGCAGGGAGACAGGGGGCGCAGACACTGAAGCTTTCTTT. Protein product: CASRETGGADTEAFF.

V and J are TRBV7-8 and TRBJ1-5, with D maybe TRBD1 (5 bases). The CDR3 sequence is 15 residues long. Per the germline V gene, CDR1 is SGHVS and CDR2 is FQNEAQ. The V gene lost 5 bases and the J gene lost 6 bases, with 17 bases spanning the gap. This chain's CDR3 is CASSTSTPGSQPQHF. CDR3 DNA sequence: TGTGCCAGCAGCACTAGCACTCCAGGGAGTCAGCCCCAGCATTTT.

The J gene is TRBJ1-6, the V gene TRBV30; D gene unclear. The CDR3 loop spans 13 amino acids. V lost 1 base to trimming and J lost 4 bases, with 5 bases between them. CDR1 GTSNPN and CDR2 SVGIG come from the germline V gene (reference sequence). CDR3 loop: CAWSGLYNSPLHF. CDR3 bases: TGTGCCTGGAGTGGGCTTTATAATTCACCCCTCCACTTT.

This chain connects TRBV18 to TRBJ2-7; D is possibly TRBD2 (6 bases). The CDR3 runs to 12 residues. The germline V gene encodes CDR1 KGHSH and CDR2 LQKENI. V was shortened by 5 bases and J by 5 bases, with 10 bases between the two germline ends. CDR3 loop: CASSSPSDEQYF. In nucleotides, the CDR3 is TGTGCCAGCTCATCCCCTAGCGACGAGCAGTACTTC. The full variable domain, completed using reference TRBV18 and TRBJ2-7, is NAGVMQNPRHLVRRRGQEARLRCSPMKGHSHVYWYRQLPEEGLKFMVYLQKENIIDESGMPKERFSAEFPKEGPSILRIQQVVRGDSAAYFCASSSPSDEQYFGPGTRLTVT.

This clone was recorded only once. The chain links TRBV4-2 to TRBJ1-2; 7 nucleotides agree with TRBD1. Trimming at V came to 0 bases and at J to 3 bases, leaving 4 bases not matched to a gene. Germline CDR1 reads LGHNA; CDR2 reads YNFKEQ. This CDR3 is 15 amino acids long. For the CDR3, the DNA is TGTGCCAGCAGCCAAGAAGAGGGGGCGGACTATGGCTACACCTTC. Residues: CASSQEEGADYGYTF.

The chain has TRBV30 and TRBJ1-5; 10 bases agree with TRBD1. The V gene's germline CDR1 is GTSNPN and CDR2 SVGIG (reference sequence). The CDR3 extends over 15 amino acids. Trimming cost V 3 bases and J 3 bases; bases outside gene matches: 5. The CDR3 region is CAWSGGTGANQPQHF. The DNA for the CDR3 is TGTGCCTGGAGCGGCGGGACAGGGGCCAATCAGCCCCAGCATTTT. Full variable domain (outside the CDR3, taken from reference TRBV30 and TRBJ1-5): SQTIHQWPATLVQPVGSPLSLECTVEGTSNPNLYWYRQAAGRGLQLLFYSVGIGQISSEVPQNLSASRPQDRQFILSSKKLLLSDSGFYLCAWSGGTGANQPQHFGDGTRLSIL.

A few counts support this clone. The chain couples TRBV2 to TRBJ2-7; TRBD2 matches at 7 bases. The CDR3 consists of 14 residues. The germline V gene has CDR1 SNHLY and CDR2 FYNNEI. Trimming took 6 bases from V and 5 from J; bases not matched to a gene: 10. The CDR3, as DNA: TGTGCCAGCAGGCGTCGGGGGGTTGTCGACGAGCAGTACTTC. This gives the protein CASRRRGVVDEQYF.

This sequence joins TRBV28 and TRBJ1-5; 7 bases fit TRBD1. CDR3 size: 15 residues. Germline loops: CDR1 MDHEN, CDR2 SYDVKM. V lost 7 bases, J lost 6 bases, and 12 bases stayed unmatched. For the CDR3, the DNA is TGTGCCAGCAAATTGACTGGGACAGCTTCTCAGCCCCAGCATTTT. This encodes CASKLTGTASQPQHF.

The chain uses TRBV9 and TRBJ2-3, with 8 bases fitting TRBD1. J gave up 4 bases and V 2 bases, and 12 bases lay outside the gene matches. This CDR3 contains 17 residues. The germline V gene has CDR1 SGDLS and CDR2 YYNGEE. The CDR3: CASSVTFGQGYADTQYF. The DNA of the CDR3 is TGTGCCAGCAGCGTCACATTCGGACAGGGCTATGCAGATACGCAGTATTTT.

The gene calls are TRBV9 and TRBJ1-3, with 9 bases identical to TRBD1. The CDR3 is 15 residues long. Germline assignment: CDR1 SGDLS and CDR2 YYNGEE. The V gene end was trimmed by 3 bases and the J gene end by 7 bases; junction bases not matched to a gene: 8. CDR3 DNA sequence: TGTGCCAGCAGCGGAGGGACAGGGAGTAGGAACACCATATATTTT. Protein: CASSGGTGSRNTIYF.